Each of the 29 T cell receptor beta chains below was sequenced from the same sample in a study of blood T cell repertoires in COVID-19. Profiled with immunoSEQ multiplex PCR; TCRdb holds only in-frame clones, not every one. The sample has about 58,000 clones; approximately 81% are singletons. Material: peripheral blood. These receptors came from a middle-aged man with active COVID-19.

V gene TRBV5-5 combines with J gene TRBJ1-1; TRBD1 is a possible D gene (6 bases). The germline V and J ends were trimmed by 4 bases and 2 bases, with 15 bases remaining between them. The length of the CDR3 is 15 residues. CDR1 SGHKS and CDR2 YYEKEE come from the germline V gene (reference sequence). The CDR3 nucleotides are TGTGCCAGCAGCCCGACAGGTCAAGGAAACACTGAAGCTTTCTTT. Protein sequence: CASSPTGQGNTEAFF.

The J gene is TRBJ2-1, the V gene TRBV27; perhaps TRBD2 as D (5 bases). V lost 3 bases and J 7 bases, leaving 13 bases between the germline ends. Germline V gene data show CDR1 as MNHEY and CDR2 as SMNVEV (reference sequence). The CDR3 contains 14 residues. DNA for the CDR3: TGTGCCAGCAGTTTGGGCGGGCCGGGGAATGAGCAGTTCTTC. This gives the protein CASSLGGPGNEQFF.

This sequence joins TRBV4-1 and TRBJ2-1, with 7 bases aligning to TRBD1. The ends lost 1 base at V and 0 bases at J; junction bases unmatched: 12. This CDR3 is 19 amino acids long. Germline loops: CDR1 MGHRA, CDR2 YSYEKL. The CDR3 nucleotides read TGCGCCAGCAGCCAAGTACCGGGTAGGGGGCCGAGCTCCTACAATGAGCAGTTCTTC. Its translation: CASSQVPGRGPSSYNEQFF.

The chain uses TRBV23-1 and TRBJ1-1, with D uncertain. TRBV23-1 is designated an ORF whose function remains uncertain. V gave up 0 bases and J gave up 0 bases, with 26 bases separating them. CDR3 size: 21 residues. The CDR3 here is CASSQSKNRTGEANMNTEAFF. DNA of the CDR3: TGCGCCAGCAGTCAATCCAAAAACCGGACGGGAGAGGCCAATATGAACACTGAAGCTTTCTTT.

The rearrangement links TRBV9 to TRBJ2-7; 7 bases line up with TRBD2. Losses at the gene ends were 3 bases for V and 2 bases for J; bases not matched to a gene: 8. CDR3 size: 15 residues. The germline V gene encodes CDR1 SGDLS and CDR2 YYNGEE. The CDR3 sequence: CASSASSGLTYEQYF. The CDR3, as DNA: TGTGCCAGCAGCGCGAGTAGCGGGCTGACCTACGAGCAGTACTTC. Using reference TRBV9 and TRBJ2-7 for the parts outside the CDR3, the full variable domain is DSGVTQTPKHLITATGQRVTLRCSPRSGDLSVYWYQQSLDQGLQFLIQYYNGEERAKGNILERFSAQQFPDLHSELNLSSLELGDSALYFCASSASSGLTYEQYFGPGTRLTVT.

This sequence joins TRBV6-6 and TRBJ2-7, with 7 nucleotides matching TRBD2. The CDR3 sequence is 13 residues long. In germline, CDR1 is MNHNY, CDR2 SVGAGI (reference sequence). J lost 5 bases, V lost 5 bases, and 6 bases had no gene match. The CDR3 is CASSRGGRNEQYF. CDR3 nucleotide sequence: TGTGCCAGCAGTCGCGGCGGGAGAAACGAGCAGTACTTC.

In DNA form, the CDR3 reads TGTGCCAGCAGCAACGTGGGGGGGACAGGGGTCAATGAGCAGTTCTTC. Its protein is CASSNVGGTGVNEQFF. The chain carries TRBV27 and TRBJ2-1; 10 bases fit TRBD1. With 6 bases clipped from V and 6 bases from J, the junction kept 11 bases outside the gene matches. Germline V gene data show CDR1 as MNHEY and CDR2 as SMNVEV (reference sequence). The CDR3 is 16 residues long.

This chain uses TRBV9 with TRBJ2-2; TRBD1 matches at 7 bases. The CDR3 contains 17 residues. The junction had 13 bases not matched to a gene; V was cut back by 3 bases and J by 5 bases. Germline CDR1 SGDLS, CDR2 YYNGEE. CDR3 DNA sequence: TGTGCCAGCAGCGGACACAGGGGATCAGGTTTGACCGGGGAGCTGTTTTTT. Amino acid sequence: CASSGHRGSGLTGELFF.

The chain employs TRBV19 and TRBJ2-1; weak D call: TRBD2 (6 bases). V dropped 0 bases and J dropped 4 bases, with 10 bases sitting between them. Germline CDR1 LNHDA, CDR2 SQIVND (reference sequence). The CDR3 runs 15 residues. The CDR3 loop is CASSIEAGIYNEQFF. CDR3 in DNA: TGTGCCAGTAGTATAGAAGCGGGTATTTACAATGAGCAGTTCTTC.

As DNA, the CDR3 is TGTGCCAGCAGTAAAACAGGTGACTCTGGAAACACCATATATTTT. This encodes CASSKTGDSGNTIYF. The chain has TRBV27 and TRBJ1-3; maybe TRBD1 (5 bases). The CDR3 is 15 residues long. From germline, CDR1 is MNHEY and CDR2 SMNVEV (reference sequence). V was clipped by 5 bases and J by 0 bases, with 11 bases between them.

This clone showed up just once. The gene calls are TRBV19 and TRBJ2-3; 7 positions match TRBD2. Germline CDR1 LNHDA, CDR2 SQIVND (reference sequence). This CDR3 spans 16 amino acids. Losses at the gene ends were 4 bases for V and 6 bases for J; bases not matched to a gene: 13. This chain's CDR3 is CASSTLDSDGRDTQYF. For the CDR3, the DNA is TGTGCCAGTAGTACACTTGATTCGGACGGGAGGGATACGCAGTATTTT. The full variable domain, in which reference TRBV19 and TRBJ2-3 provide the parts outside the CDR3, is DGGITQSPKYLFRKEGQNVTLSCEQNLNHDAMYWYRQDPGQGLRLIYYSQIVNDFQKGDIAEGYSVSREKKESFPLTVTSAQKNPTAFYLCASSTLDSDGRDTQYFGPGTRLTVL.

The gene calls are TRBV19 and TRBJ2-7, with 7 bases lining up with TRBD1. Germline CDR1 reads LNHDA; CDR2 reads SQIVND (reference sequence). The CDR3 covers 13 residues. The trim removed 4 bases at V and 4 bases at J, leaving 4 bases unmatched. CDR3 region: CASSTGTVYEQYF. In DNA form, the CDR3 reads TGTGCCAGTAGTACAGGGACAGTTTACGAGCAGTACTTC.

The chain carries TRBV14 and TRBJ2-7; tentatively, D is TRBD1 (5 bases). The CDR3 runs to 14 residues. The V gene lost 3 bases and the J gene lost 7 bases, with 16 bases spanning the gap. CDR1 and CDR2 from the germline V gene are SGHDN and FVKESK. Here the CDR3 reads CASSHDPGPKEQYF. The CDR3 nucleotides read TGTGCCAGCAGCCATGACCCAGGGCCTAAAGAGCAGTACTTC.

CDR3 sequence (DNA): TGCAGTGCTAGTCTTGGGTTAGGGGGAAGCTCCTACAATGAGCAGTTCTTC. Its translation is CSASLGLGGSSYNEQFF. The chain employs TRBV20-1 and TRBJ2-1, with D perhaps TRBD1 (6 bases). This CDR3 region has 17 residues. V lost 3 bases to trimming and J lost 0 bases, with 18 bases between them. Germline CDR1 is DFQATT and CDR2 is SNEGSKA (reference sequence).

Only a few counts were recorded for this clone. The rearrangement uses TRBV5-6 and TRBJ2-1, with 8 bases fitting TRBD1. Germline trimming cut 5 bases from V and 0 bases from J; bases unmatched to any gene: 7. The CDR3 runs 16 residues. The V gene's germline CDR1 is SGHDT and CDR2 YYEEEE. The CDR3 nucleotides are TGTGCCAGCAGACCACGGACAGGGAGCTCCTACAATGAGCAGTTCTTC. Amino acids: CASRPRTGSSYNEQFF. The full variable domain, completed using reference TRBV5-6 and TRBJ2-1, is DAGVTQSPTHLIKTRGQQVTLRCSPKSGHDTVSWYQQALGQGPQFIFQYYEEEERQRGNFPDRFSGHQFPNYSSELNVNALLLGDSALYLCASRPRTGSSYNEQFFGPGTRLTVL.

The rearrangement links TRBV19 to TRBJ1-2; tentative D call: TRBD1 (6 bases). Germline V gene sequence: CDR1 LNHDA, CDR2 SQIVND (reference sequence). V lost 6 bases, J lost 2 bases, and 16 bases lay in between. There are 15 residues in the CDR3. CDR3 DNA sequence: TGTGCCAGTAGCCCATCAGGGGAAGGAAACTATGGCTACACCTTC. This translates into CASSPSGEGNYGYTF.

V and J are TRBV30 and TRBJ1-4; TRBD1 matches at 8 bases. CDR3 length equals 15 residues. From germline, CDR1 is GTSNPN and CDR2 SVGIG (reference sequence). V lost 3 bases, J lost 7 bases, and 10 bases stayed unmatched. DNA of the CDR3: TGTGCCTGGAGGGCAAACAGGGGGTACGGTGAAAAACTGTTTTTT. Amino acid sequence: CAWRANRGYGEKLFF.

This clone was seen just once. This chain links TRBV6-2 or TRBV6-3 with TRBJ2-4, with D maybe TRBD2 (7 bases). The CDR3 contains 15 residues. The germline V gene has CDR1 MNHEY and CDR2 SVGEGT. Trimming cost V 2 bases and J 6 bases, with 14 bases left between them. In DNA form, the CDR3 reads TGTGCCAGCAGTTACAGTGGGGGAGGGGGAAACATTCAGTACTTC. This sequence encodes CASSYSGGGGNIQYF.

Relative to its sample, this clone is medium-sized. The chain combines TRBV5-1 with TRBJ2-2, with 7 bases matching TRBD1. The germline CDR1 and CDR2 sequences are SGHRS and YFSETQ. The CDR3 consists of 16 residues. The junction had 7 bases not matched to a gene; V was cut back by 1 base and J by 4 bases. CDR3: CASSLSTGAGTGELFF. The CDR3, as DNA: TGCGCCAGCAGCTTGAGCACAGGGGCAGGCACCGGGGAGCTGTTTTTT.

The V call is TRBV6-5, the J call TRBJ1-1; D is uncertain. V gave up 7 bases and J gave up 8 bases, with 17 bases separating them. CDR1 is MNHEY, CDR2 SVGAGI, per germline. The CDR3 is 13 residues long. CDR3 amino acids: CASIPSGIDEAFF. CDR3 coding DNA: TGTGCCAGCATTCCCTCGGGGATAGACGAAGCTTTCTTT.

As DNA, the CDR3 is TGTGCCAGCATCCTAGACAGGGGCCCCTACGAGCAGTACTTC. Protein product: CASILDRGPYEQYF. This chain links TRBV6-5 with TRBJ2-7, with 8 bases aligning to TRBD1. J gave up 2 bases and V 7 bases, and 7 bases lay outside the gene matches. Germline CDR1 and CDR2: MNHEY and SVGAGI. The CDR3 length is 14 residues.

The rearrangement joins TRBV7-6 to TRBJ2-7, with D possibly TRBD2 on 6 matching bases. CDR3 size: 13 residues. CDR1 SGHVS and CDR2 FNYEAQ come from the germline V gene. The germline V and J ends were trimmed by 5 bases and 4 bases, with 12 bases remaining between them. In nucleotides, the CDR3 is TGTGCCAGCAGCCCGGGACTGTTTTACGAGCAGTACTTC. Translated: CASSPGLFYEQYF. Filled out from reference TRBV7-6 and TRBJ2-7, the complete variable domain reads GAGVSQSPRYKVTKRGQDVALRCDPISGHVSLYWYRQALGQGPEFLTYFNYEAQQDKSGLPNDRFSAERPEGSISTLTIQRTEQRDSAMYRCASSPGLFYEQYFGPGTRLTVT.

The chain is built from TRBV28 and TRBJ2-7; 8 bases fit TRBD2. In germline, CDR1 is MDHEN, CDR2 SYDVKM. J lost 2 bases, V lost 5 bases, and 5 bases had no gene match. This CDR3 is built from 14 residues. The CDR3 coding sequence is TGTGCCAGCAGTAAGACTAGCGCGACCTACGAGCAGTACTTC. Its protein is CASSKTSATYEQYF.

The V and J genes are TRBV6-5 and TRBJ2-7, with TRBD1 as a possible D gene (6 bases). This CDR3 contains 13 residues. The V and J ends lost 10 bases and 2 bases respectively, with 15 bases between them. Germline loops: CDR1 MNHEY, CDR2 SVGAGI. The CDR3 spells CAIRGTSTYEQYF. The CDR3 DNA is TGTGCCATCAGAGGGACATCAACCTACGAGCAGTACTTC.

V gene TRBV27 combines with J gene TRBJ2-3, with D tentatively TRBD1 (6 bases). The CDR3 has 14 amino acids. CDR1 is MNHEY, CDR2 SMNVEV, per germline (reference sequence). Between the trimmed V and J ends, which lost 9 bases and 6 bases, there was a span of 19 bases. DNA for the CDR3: TGTGCCAGTCGCGGACAGTTCCTGTGGGATACGCAGTATTTT. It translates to CASRGQFLWDTQYF.

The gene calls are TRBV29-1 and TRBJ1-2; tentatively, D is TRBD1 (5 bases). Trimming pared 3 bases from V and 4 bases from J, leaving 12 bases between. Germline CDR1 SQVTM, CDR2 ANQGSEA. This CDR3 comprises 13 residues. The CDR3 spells CSVDSRVGYGYTF. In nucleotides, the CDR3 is TGCAGCGTTGATTCCAGGGTGGGCTATGGCTACACCTTC.

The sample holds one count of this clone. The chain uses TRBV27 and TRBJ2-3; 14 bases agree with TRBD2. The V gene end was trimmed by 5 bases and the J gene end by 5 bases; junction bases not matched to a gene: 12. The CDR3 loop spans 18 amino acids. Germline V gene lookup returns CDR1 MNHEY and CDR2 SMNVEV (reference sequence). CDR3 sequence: CASSPRSGLAGVGDTQYF. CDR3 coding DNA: TGTGCCAGCAGTCCCCGGTCGGGACTAGCGGGAGTTGGAGATACGCAGTATTTT.

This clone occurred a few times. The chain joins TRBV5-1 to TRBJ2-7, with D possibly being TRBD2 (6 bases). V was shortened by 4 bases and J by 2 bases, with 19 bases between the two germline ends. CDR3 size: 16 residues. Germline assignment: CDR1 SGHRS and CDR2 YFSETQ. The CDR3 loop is CASSPSNAGLTYEQYF. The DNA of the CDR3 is TGCGCCAGCAGCCCTTCTAACGCGGGGTTAACCTACGAGCAGTACTTC.

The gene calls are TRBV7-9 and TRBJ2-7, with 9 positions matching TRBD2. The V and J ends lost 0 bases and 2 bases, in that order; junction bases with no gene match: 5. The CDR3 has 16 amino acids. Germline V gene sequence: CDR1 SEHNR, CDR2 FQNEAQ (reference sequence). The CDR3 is CASSLARSGGPYEQYF. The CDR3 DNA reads TGTGCCAGCAGCTTAGCCCGAAGCGGGGGGCCCTACGAGCAGTACTTC.